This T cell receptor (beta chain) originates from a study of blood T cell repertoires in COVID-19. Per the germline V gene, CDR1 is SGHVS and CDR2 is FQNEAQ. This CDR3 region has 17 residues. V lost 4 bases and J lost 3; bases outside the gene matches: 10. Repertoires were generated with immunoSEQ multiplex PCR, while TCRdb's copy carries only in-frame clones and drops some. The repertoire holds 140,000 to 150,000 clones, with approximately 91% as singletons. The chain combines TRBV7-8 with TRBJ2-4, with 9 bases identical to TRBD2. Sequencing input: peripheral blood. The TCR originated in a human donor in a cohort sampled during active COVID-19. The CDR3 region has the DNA TGTGCCAGCAGCTATGGCCCTAGCGGGGCCTACAAAAACATTCAGTACTTC. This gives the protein CASSYGPSGAYKNIQYF.